Detailed here is one T cell receptor beta chain. Its antigen is undetermined. Primers: 60 Vbeta forward and 13 Jbeta reverse. Produced via immunoSEQ multiplex PCR; TCRdb's table is partial and in-frame only. The sample consists of 70,000 to 75,000 clones, 72% of them appearing once. This record comes from a study of cytomegalovirus exposure and HLA in healthy donors. Looked up from germline, CDR1 is SNHLY and CDR2 is FYNNEI. This CDR3 has 15 amino acids. V gave up 4 bases and J gave up 0 bases, with 7 bases separating them. Findings and caveats of the study: TCR beta V- and J-gene trimming was later associated with a missense DCLRE1C variant. Diagnosis of cytomegalovirus status made by the classifier reportedly showed high specificity and sensitivity. Further analysis was carried out later, and it showed several of the most significant clusters appearing linked to common viral pathogens.

This chain links TRBV2 with TRBJ1-6; D gene ambiguous. The receptor's source is a woman aged 40-49 years in good health and CMV-seropositive. Source material: PBMCs. CDR3 bases: TGTGCCAGCAGTGTTCGGAGCTCCTATAATTCACCCCTCCACTTT. Protein sequence: CASSVRSSYNSPLHF.